This passage covers 24 T cell receptor beta chains from one sample sequenced in a study of CD8+CD57+ T cells in acquired aplastic anemia. For sequencing, patients were chosen who had shown expansion of CD8+CD57+ cells by flow cytometry. TCR beta VDJ and CDR3 were profiled, and genomic DNA was the template. Using its own MiXCR run on the reads, TCRdb lists one record per CDR3 protein. The sample lists about 260,000 distinct CDR3 sequences, 65% to 90% seen once, with 35% to 50% in the top ten. Material: sorted CD4+, CD8+, or CD8+CD57+ T cells (not recorded which) from PBMCs. Receptors were obtained from a human donor with aplastic anemia.

This chain uses TRBV11-2 with TRBJ1-5, with TRBD1 as a possible D gene (5 bases). The V end lost 5 bases, the J end lost 4 bases, and 15 bases lay between the germline ends. The CDR3 loop spans 15 amino acids. From germline, CDR1 is SGHAT and CDR2 FQNNGV. CDR3 bases: TGTGCCAGCAGCGTAGGGGCCGGTCGAAATCAGCCCCAGCATTTT. It is translated as CASSVGAGRNQPQHF.

The chain links TRBV24-1 to TRBJ2-5, with 7 bases identical to TRBD1. Germline values: CDR1 KGHDR, CDR2 SFDVKD. This CDR3 contains 16 residues. V was clipped by 4 bases and J by 0 bases; unmatched bases: 7. The CDR3 DNA sequence: TGTGCCACCAGTGAGGTAGGGACAGCTAACCAAGAGACCCAGTACTTC. It encodes CATSEVGTANQETQYF.

The chain joins TRBV9 to TRBJ2-3; D not resolved. Germline-derived CDR1 and CDR2 are SGDLS and YYNGEE. This CDR3 is built from 14 residues. Trimming left V 3 bases short and J 6 bases short, with 14 bases between. The CDR3 DNA reads TGTGCCAGCAGCGAGACTGGCTTCCCCGATACGCAGTATTTT. This gives the protein CASSETGFPDTQYF. Complete variable domain (other parts from reference TRBV9 and TRBJ2-3): DSGVTQTPKHLITATGQRVTLRCSPRSGDLSVYWYQQSLDQGLQFLIQYYNGEERAKGNILERFSAQQFPDLHSELNLSSLELGDSALYFCASSETGFPDTQYFGPGTRLTVL.

This clonotype was found a few times. The chain carries TRBV7-8 and TRBJ2-5; 7 nucleotides align to TRBD1. V dropped 3 bases and J dropped 9; count of bases not matched to a gene: 19. CDR3 size: 17 residues. In germline, CDR1 is SGHVS, CDR2 FQNEAQ. The CDR3 DNA follows: TGTGCCAGCAGCTTTCATCCAGACGGGACAGCCCTTTCCTCCCAGTACTTC. Amino acid sequence: CASSFHPDGTALSSQYF.

The V and J genes are TRBV2 and TRBJ1-1; D possibly corresponds to TRBD1 (6 bases). The V end lost 5 bases, the J end lost 4 bases, and 14 bases lay between the germline ends. Germline V CDR1 and CDR2: SNHLY, FYNNEI. The CDR3 runs 14 residues. CDR3 DNA: TGTGCCAGCAGTAACGCCGGACAGACCACTGAAGCTTTCTTT. Its protein is CASSNAGQTTEAFF.

Turning to this clonotype: The junction differs from germline at one of its ends, possibly a read error. The chain recombines TRBV9 with TRBJ1-2, with D unresolved. The CDR3 runs 15 residues. In germline, CDR1 is SGDLS, CDR2 YYNGEE. The CDR3 loop is CASGGAVNTPYVYTF. The CDR3 DNA reads as TGTGCCAGCGGAGGAGCTGTTAACACTCCTTATGTCTACACCTTC. Complete variable domain (other parts from reference TRBV9 and TRBJ1-2): DSGVTQTPKHLITATGQRVTLRCSPRSGDLSVYWYQQSLDQGLQFLIQYYNGEERAKGNILERFSAQQFPDLHSELNLSSLELGDSALYFCASGGAVNTPYVYTFGSGTRLTVV.

CDR3: CASGGAGKITYF. The CDR3 DNA follows: TGTGCCAGCGGGGGAGCTGGGAAAATTACGTACTTC. This chain links TRBV2 with TRBJ2-4, with D perhaps TRBD1 or TRBD2 (5 bases each). The CDR3 has 12 residues. The germline V gene encodes CDR1 SNHLY and CDR2 FYNNEI. V shed 8 bases and J shed 15 bases, with 20 bases lying between them.

On this clonotype: One junction end disagrees with the germline gene, perhaps due to a read error. The CDR3 DNA reads as TGTGCTAGCAGCTTCGGCAGTGGGACTGAAGCTTTCTTT. Translation gives CASSFGSGTEAFF. V and J are TRBV7-7 and TRBJ1-1, with D hard to call. Germline CDR1 SSHAT, CDR2 FNYEAQ (reference sequence). The CDR3 covers 13 residues.

DNA of the CDR3: TGTGCCAGCAGTATAACCGGGACAGGCAATCAGCCCCAGCATTTT. Encoded protein: CASSITGTGNQPQHF. The chain combines TRBV25-1 with TRBJ1-5, with 7 bases lining up with TRBD1. J was trimmed by 2 bases and V by 5 bases; bases with no gene match: 6. The CDR3 sequence is 15 residues long. Germline lookup yields CDR1 MGHDK and CDR2 SYGVNS. The variable domain in full, with the rest retrieved from reference TRBV25-1 and TRBJ1-5, is EADIYQTPRYLVIGTGKKITLECSQTMGHDKMYWYQQDPGMELHLIHYSYGVNSTEKGDLSSESTVSRIRTEHFPLTLESARPSHTSQYLCASSITGTGNQPQHFGDGTRLSIL.

The gene calls are TRBV9 and TRBJ2-3; a weak D match, TRBD2 (5 bases). V was clipped by 2 bases and J by 14 bases, with 15 bases between them. The CDR3 is made up of 12 amino acids. Germline values: CDR1 SGDLS, CDR2 YYNGEE. The DNA of the CDR3 is TGTGCCAGCAGCGTCGGGTCAGGTGGGAGGTATTTT. It translates to CASSVGSGGRYF.

The gene calls are TRBV7-2 and TRBJ2-1; D possibly corresponds to TRBD1 (5 bases). The germline CDR1 and CDR2 sequences are SGHTA and FQGNSA. The CDR3 loop spans 15 amino acids. V was cut by 5 bases and J by 11 bases, with 22 bases left in between. The CDR3 region has the DNA TGTGCCAGCAGCCCATGGACAAGCGCGAGTAATCAGCAGTTCTTC. Protein sequence: CASSPWTSASNQQFF. Together with reference TRBV7-2 and TRBJ2-1, the CDR3 gives the full variable domain: GAGVSQSPSNKVTEKGKDVELRCDPISGHTALYWYRQSLGQGLEFLIYFQGNSAPDKSGLPSDRFSAERTGGSVSTLTIQRTQQEDSAVYLCASSPWTSASNQQFFGPGTRLTVL.

The J gene is TRBJ1-2, the V gene TRBV7-8; 9 bases match TRBD1. Losses at the gene ends were 3 bases for V and 13 bases for J; bases not matched to a gene: 15. Germline assignment: CDR1 SGHVS and CDR2 FQNEAQ. The CDR3 loop spans 15 amino acids. As DNA, the CDR3 is TGTGCCAGCAGCTTTACAGGGGGCGGGGCATATCTCTCCACCTTC. This codes for CASSFTGGGAYLSTF.

About this clonotype itself: Germline is not matched at one junction end, which may reflect a read error. The V gene is TRBV7-8, the J gene TRBJ2-1; no clear D gene. The CDR3 consists of 12 residues. CDR1 SGHVS and CDR2 FQNEAQ come from the germline V gene. The CDR3 protein is CASSIDVSEQLF. The CDR3, as DNA: TGTGCCAGCAGCATCGACGTTTCTGAGCAGCTCTTC.

The gene calls are TRBV5-4 and TRBJ2-5; 7 nucleotides match TRBD1. Germline CDR1 is SGHNT and CDR2 is YYREEE (reference sequence). This CDR3 is built from 15 residues. V shed 3 bases, J shed 3 bases, and the junction held 8 bases outside the gene matches. CDR3 nucleotides: TGTGCCAGCAGCTACGCACAGGGGACAAAAGAGACCCAGTACTTC. Its protein product is CASSYAQGTKETQYF.

Comment on this clonotype: One end of the junction is discordant with germline, which a read error may explain. V gene TRBV9 combines with J gene TRBJ1-1; D is possibly TRBD1 (5 bases). The CDR3 extends over 14 amino acids. The germline V gene has CDR1 SGDLS and CDR2 YYNGEE. As DNA, the CDR3 is TGTGCCAGCAGCGCCGGGACTAGCGGAATAGATACGCTCTTT. It is translated as CASSAGTSGIDTLF.

This clonotype was counted a single time. This chain joins TRBV19 and TRBJ1-6, with D unclear. CDR3 length: 16 residues. V was cut by 9 bases and J by 17 bases, with 32 bases left in between. The germline gives CDR1 LNHDA, CDR2 SQIVND (reference sequence). The CDR3 is CASSLGEGGYNSPFHF. CDR3 nucleotide sequence: TGTGCCAGCAGCTTGGGTGAGGGCGGCTATAATTCGCCCTTCCACTTT.

This clonotype was picked up one time. The CDR3 carries no conserved terminal phenylalanine or tryptophan, so it likely arises from a read error. No DNA is shown, since the ends of the CDR3 on it are uncertain; the CDR3 is the one TCRdb lists. The chain carries TRBV7-2 and TRBJ2-6; the DNA was not used to check the table's D call, TRBD1. Ends included, the CDR3 has 17 residues. Germline V gene sequence: CDR1 SGHTA, CDR2 FQGNSA. The CDR3: CASSAGTTSYGANVFTS.

Written as DNA, the CDR3 is TGCAGTGCTACAACGGACAGGGGGTTGAGTCAGCCCCAGCATTTT. Translation gives CSATTDRGLSQPQHF. This sequence joins TRBV20-1 and TRBJ1-5, with 10 bases matching TRBD1. The CDR3 is 15 amino acids. The J segment lost 6 bases and the V segment lost 4 bases, leaving 9 bases of the junction unmatched. CDR1 DFQATT and CDR2 SNEGSKA come from the germline V gene (reference sequence).

The V call is TRBV7-2, the J call TRBJ2-1; D gene uncertain. The germline gives CDR1 SGHTA, CDR2 FQGNSA. V lost 0 bases, J lost 15 bases, and 24 bases lay in between. This CDR3 spans 16 amino acids. In nucleotides, the CDR3 is TGTGCCAGCAGCTTAGCGAGAGGCCGCGATACGCAGGATTTGTTCTTC. Protein product: CASSLARGRDTQDLFF.

The chain carries TRBV15 and TRBJ1-3; perhaps TRBD1 as D (6 bases). V was trimmed by 4 bases and J by 4 bases, leaving 11 bases between them. The CDR3 has 14 residues. Germline V gene data show CDR1 as LNHNV and CDR2 as YYDKDF (reference sequence). CDR3 in DNA: TGTGCCACCAGCATCCCGGGGGCAGGAAACACCATATATTTT. Translated: CATSIPGAGNTIYF.

The J gene is TRBJ2-3, the V gene TRBV9; D is possibly TRBD2 (7 bases). Germline values: CDR1 SGDLS, CDR2 YYNGEE. V dropped 0 bases and J dropped 10 bases, with 15 bases sitting between them. The CDR3 consists of 14 residues. CDR3 amino acids: CASSVAGGGAAQYF. The CDR3 nucleotides read TGTGCCAGCAGCGTAGCAGGAGGGGGGGCCGCGCAGTATTTT.

This clonotype came up once. This chain links TRBV9 with TRBJ2-2; D may match TRBD1 or TRBD2 (6 bases each). Per germline, CDR1 SGDLS and CDR2 YYNGEE. The V and J ends lost 4 bases and 1 base respectively, with 14 bases between them. The CDR3 has 16 amino acids. CDR3 in DNA: TGTGCCAGCAGCTCGCCCGAGGGGGGGAACACCGGGGAGCTGTTTTTT. It codes for CASSSPEGGNTGELFF.

The rearrangement links TRBV5-4 to TRBJ1-1; D might be TRBD1 (6 bases). V lost 5 bases to trimming and J lost 10 bases, with 18 bases between them. CDR3 length: 13 residues. From germline, CDR1 is SGHNT and CDR2 YYREEE (reference sequence). The CDR3 sequence: CASSLAGVLGAFF. The CDR3, as DNA: TGTGCCAGCAGTCTCGCAGGGGTACTTGGAGCTTTCTTT.

V usage is TRBV29-1 and J usage is TRBJ2-3; D is possibly TRBD2 (6 bases). The CDR3 is 12 residues long. Trimming cost V 7 bases and J 6 bases, with 14 bases left between them. Germline V gives CDR1 SQVTM, CDR2 ANQGSEA. The CDR3 reads CSGNGGPDTQYF. CDR3 DNA sequence: TGCAGCGGGAACGGAGGGCCGGATACGCAGTATTTT.